This is a list of T cell receptor beta chains from one sample in a study of blood T cell repertoires in COVID-19. Clones were read by immunoSEQ multiplex PCR, and TCRdb kept only the in-frame ones, dropping some. The table shows roughly 140,000 clones, with about three quarters occurring only once. Input material: peripheral blood. These receptors all come from a woman in her fifties or sixties with acute or convalescent COVID-19. Each CDR3 is given with its conserved first and last residue. D genes are given only for firm matches. Expanded clones get a size class; other rows say once, few or many, or leave the size out.

NA,once,TRBV7-8,TRBJ1-5,CASSSGREDQPQHF,TGTGCCAGCAGCTCGGGCAGGGAGGATCAGCCCCAGCATTTT
NA,NA,TRBV5-4,TRBJ2-1,CASSLKARSSYNEQFF,TGTGCCAGCAGCTTAAAAGCGAGGAGCTCCTACAATGAGCAGTTCTTC
NA,few,TRBV7-8,TRBJ2-1,CASSPDRTGNNEQFF,TGTGCCAGCAGCCCCGATCGGACTGGCAACAATGAGCAGTTCTTC
TRBD2,NA,TRBV10-3,TRBJ2-2,CAISESSLAGGLPGELFF,TGTGCCATCAGTGAGTCGTCCCTAGCGGGAGGACTTCCAGGGGAGCTGTTTTTT
TRBD1,NA,TRBV7-8,TRBJ1-4,CASSLDRQGNEKLFF,TGTGCCAGCAGCCTTGACCGACAGGGAAATGAAAAACTGTTTTTT
NA,NA,TRBV5-6,TRBJ1-1,CASSLASNMNTEAFF,TGTGCCAGCAGCTTGGCCTCAAACATGAACACTGAAGCTTTCTTT
TRBD2,NA,TRBV19,TRBJ2-1,CASSPNRWTSGKVTSSYNEQFF,TGTGCCAGTAGTCCGAATCGGTGGACTAGCGGGAAGGTGACCAGCTCCTACAATGAGCAGTTCTTC
NA,NA,TRBV29-1,TRBJ1-2,CSVGEGYGYTF,TGCAGCGTAGGGGAGGGGTATGGCTACACCTTC
NA,NA,TRBV27,TRBJ2-5,CASSYRARETQYF,TGTGCCAGCTCCTACAGGGCTCGGGAGACCCAGTACTTC
TRBD2,once,TRBV7-6,TRBJ2-3,CASSLLGAGGSTDTQYF,TGTGCCAGCAGCTTGTTGGGTGCGGGAGGTAGCACAGATACGCAGTATTTT
NA,NA,TRBV18,TRBJ2-2,CASSPKTGTAELFF,TGTGCCAGCTCACCGAAGACAGGGACTGCGGAGCTGTTTTTT
TRBD2,NA,TRBV18,TRBJ2-1,CASSPLSGSYSYNEQFF,TGTGCCAGCTCACCCCTTAGCGGGAGTTACTCCTACAATGAGCAGTTCTTC
TRBD2,few,TRBV18,TRBJ2-5,CASSPYPDRVAPSGRRQETQYF,TGTGCCAGCTCACCATACCCCGACAGGGTTGCGCCTAGCGGGAGAAGGCAAGAGACCCAGTACTTC
TRBD1,few,TRBV6-5,TRBJ1-2,CASRGTGANYGYTF,TGTGCCAGCAGAGGTACAGGGGCTAACTATGGCTACACCTTC
NA,NA,TRBV27,TRBJ1-2,CASSLAGNYGYTF,TGTGCCAGCAGTTTAGCGGGGAACTATGGCTACACCTTC
TRBD2,NA,TRBV11-2,TRBJ2-1,CASKSDALGAGAMDEQFF,TGTGCCAGCAAATCGGACGCTTTGGGAGCGGGAGCAATGGATGAGCAGTTCTTC